This T cell receptor beta chain is from a study of blood T cell repertoires in COVID-19. The wider study: The United States, Italy and Spain were the sources of the acute and convalescent COVID-19 samples. Nucleic acid was either cDNA or gDNA, and it came from T cells, B-cell-depleted T cells, or PBMCs.

In the authors' methods: Cell counts per sample came from amplifying reference gene primers. Only in-frame clones appear in the TCRdb table, and some are missing; sequencing was by immunoSEQ multiplex PCR. For V, J and clone size, that table is used; D and trimming come from the DNA. Among around 72,000 clones listed, around four fifths were seen once. The CDR3 covers 16 residues. CDR1 and CDR2 from the germline V gene are GTSNPN and SVGIG (reference sequence). Trimming cost V 0 bases and J 0 bases, with 12 bases left between them. The sequence was collected from a woman over 75 with acute or convalescent COVID-19. The rearrangement uses TRBV30 and TRBJ2-4; tentatively, D is TRBD2 (6 bases). The sample taken for sequencing was peripheral blood. DNA of the CDR3: TGTGCCTGGAGTGTGGAGGGAGTAGGAGCCAAAAACATTCAGTACTTC. It encodes CAWSVEGVGAKNIQYF.